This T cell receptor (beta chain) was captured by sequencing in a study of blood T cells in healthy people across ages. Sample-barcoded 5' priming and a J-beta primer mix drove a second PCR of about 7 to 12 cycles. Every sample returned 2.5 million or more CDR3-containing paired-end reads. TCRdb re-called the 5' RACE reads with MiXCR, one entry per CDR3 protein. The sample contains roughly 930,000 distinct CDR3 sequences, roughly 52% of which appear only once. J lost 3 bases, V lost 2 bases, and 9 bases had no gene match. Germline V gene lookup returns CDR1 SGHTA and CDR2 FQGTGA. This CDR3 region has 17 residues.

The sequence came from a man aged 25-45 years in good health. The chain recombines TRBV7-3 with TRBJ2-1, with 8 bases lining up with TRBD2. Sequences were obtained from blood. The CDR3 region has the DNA TGTGCCAGCAGCTTAGGGTTAGGTCTAGCGGGCTACAATGAGCAGTTCTTC. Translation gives CASSLGLGLAGYNEQFF.